The 29 T cell receptor beta chains below were found in one sample sequenced in a study of T cell clonotyping in hematopoietic cell transplantation. The sample's time point: recipient sample about 28 days before transplant, after cytoreduction. Generated by immunoSEQ multiplex PCR, the TCRdb table keeps only in-frame clones and is missing some. This sample yields tens of thousands of clones, of which about 95% are seen a single time; around 1.5% belongs to the top ten. The source material was peripheral blood mononuclear cells, sampled before stem cell transplant. These receptors were collected from a woman aged 45-65 years with acute myeloid leukemia. Some clones in this sample may be carry-over from other donors' samples.

The chain employs TRBV7-8 and TRBJ1-4; 7 bases agree with TRBD1. This CDR3 contains 13 residues. From germline, CDR1 is SGHVS and CDR2 FQNEAQ. The V segment lost 5 bases and the J segment 8 bases; nucleotides outside the gene matches: 5. The CDR3 is CASSPTGLEKLFF. The CDR3 DNA reads as TGTGCCAGCAGCCCGACAGGGTTGGAAAAACTGTTTTTT.

The chain joins TRBV10-1 to TRBJ1-5; no firm D call. The V end lost 4 bases, the J end lost 10 bases, and 14 bases lay between the germline ends. Germline lookup yields CDR1 WNHNN and CDR2 SYGVQD (reference sequence). This CDR3 is 13 amino acids long. Written as DNA, the CDR3 is TGCGCCAGCAGTGTCTTGCCCCGAGATCCCCAGCATTTT. It translates to CASSVLPRDPQHF.

This clone was observed once. J is TRBJ2-1 and V is TRBV29-1, with D perhaps TRBD2 (6 bases). The germline V gene encodes CDR1 SQVTM and CDR2 ANQGSEA. This CDR3 spans 14 amino acids. Trimming shortened V by 5 bases and J by 5 bases, and 16 bases separated the two germline ends. CDR3 DNA: TGCAGCGTTAGTAGCGGAGTCCCTGACAATGAGCAGTTCTTC. Translated, it gives CSVSSGVPDNEQFF.

The chain joins TRBV5-6 to TRBJ2-2; D is unresolved. Germline V gene lookup returns CDR1 SGHDT and CDR2 YYEEEE. Between the trimmed V and J ends, which lost 0 bases and 2 bases, there was a span of 5 bases. The CDR3 totals 14 residues. In nucleotides, the CDR3 is TGTGCCAGCAGCTTGGGTCCCAACACCGGGGAGCTGTTTTTT. This gives the protein CASSLGPNTGELFF.

The chain links TRBV10-1 to TRBJ2-7, with 10 bases fitting TRBD2. V trimming: 3 bases; J trimming: 3 bases; junction bases outside the gene matches: 5. The germline V gene encodes CDR1 WNHNN and CDR2 SYGVQD (reference sequence). The CDR3 sequence is 15 residues long. This CDR3 is CASSDRLAGGYEQYF. In nucleotides, the CDR3 is TGCGCCAGCAGTGACAGACTAGCGGGTGGCTACGAGCAGTACTTC.

This chain links TRBV19 with TRBJ1-1; no clear D. The length of the CDR3 is 14 residues. Germline CDR1 reads LNHDA; CDR2 reads SQIVND (reference sequence). The V and J ends lost 4 bases and 0 bases respectively, with 9 bases between them. The CDR3 DNA sequence: TGTGCCAGTAGTAACGGAGTCGTGAACACTGAAGCTTTCTTT. Protein: CASSNGVVNTEAFF. Variable domain in full (rest from reference TRBV19 and TRBJ1-1): DGGITQSPKYLFRKEGQNVTLSCEQNLNHDAMYWYRQDPGQGLRLIYYSQIVNDFQKGDIAEGYSVSREKKESFPLTVTSAQKNPTAFYLCASSNGVVNTEAFFGQGTRLTVV.

This clone was detected only once. The chain links TRBV30 to TRBJ1-4, with 8 bases lining up with TRBD1. V shed 1 base and J 8 bases; nucleotides not matched to a gene: 6. Germline V gene data show CDR1 as GTSNPN and CDR2 as SVGIG (reference sequence). The CDR3 has 14 residues. CDR3 loop: CAWSEDRAGEKLFF. CDR3 nucleotide sequence: TGTGCCTGGAGTGAGGACAGGGCAGGGGAAAAACTGTTTTTT.

The V gene is TRBV5-6, the J gene TRBJ1-2; tentative D call: TRBD1 (6 bases). Germline V lookup: CDR1 SGHDT, CDR2 YYEEEE. Trimming removed 4 bases from V and 6 bases from J, with 13 bases in between. CDR3 length equals 13 residues. The CDR3 DNA follows: TGTGCCAGCAGCCGAGGGGGTTTAGATGGCTACACCTTC. It encodes CASSRGGLDGYTF.

The rearrangement joins TRBV6-1 to TRBJ1-2; no clear D. CDR3 length equals 13 residues. CDR1 is MNHNS and CDR2 is SASEGT in the germline V gene. Trimming took 2 bases from V and 5 from J, leaving 9 bases between them. CDR3 residues: CASSESEIYGYTF. CDR3 nucleotide sequence: TGTGCCAGCAGTGAAAGTGAGATTTATGGCTACACCTTC.

The chain is built from TRBV11-2 and TRBJ1-5; 8 bases line up with TRBD1. The CDR3 length is 14 residues. The J segment lost 4 bases and the V segment lost 1 base, leaving 0 bases of the junction unmatched. CDR1 SGHAT and CDR2 FQNNGV come from the germline V gene. This CDR3 is CASSLGTGNQPQHF. In DNA, the CDR3 is TGTGCCAGCAGCTTAGGGACAGGGAATCAGCCCCAGCATTTT.

This sequence joins TRBV18 and TRBJ2-7; tentatively, D is TRBD1 (7 bases). The CDR3 spans 15 residues. With 6 bases removed from V and 5 bases from J, the gap between germline ends came to 20 bases. Germline V lookup: CDR1 KGHSH, CDR2 LQKENI. The CDR3 loop reads CASSRPPGGSHEQYF. The CDR3 region has the DNA TGTGCCAGCTCCCGCCCCCCAGGGGGGTCCCACGAGCAGTACTTC.

This rearrangement joins TRBV29-1 to TRBJ1-1; a weak D match, TRBD1 (6 bases). Trimming left V 5 bases short and J 1 base short, with 11 bases between. CDR1 and CDR2 (germline): SQVTM, ANQGSEA. The CDR3 consists of 13 residues. CDR3 DNA: TGCAGCGTTACAGGGTCGGAGAACACTGAAGCTTTCTTT. It encodes CSVTGSENTEAFF.

The rearrangement uses TRBV4-1 and TRBJ2-7; D is possibly TRBD1 (6 bases). Germline values: CDR1 MGHRA, CDR2 YSYEKL. V lost 4 bases and J 0 bases, leaving 13 bases between the germline ends. The CDR3 covers 15 residues. As DNA, the CDR3 is TGCGCCAGCAGCCCCCGGGACATCAGCTCCTACGAGCAGTACTTC. It specifies CASSPRDISSYEQYF.

This chain connects TRBV7-2 to TRBJ2-3, with TRBD1 as a possible D gene (5 bases). V was cut by 1 base and J by 0 bases, with 14 bases left in between. The germline V gene encodes CDR1 SGHTA and CDR2 FQGNSA. The CDR3 is 17 amino acids. The CDR3 protein is CASSLVALQVSTDTQYF. The CDR3 nucleotides are TGTGCCAGCAGCTTAGTTGCGTTACAGGTTAGCACAGATACGCAGTATTTT. Using reference TRBV7-2 and TRBJ2-3 for the parts outside the CDR3, the full variable domain is GAGVSQSPSNKVTEKGKDVELRCDPISGHTALYWYRQSLGQGLEFLIYFQGNSAPDKSGLPSDRFSAERTGGSVSTLTIQRTQQEDSAVYLCASSLVALQVSTDTQYFGPGTRLTVL.

The rearrangement joins TRBV11-3 to TRBJ2-5; 7 positions match TRBD2. The CDR3 loop spans 13 amino acids. Germline CDR1 and CDR2: SGHNT and YENEEA. V lost 2 bases and J lost 5; bases outside the gene matches: 2. This chain's CDR3 is CASSLTSVETQYF. The CDR3 DNA reads TGTGCCAGCAGCTTAACTAGCGTGGAGACCCAGTACTTC.

V gene TRBV2 combines with J gene TRBJ1-4; unclear D gene. The CDR3 has 11 amino acids. Germline CDR1 SNHLY, CDR2 FYNNEI. V was shortened by 10 bases and J by 14 bases, with 17 bases between the two germline ends. The CDR3 sequence: CATNGAGELFF. The CDR3 nucleotides read TGTGCCACAAACGGTGCGGGAGAGCTGTTTTTT.

This chain links TRBV9 with TRBJ1-2; D is unresolved. The V and J ends lost 5 bases and 4 bases respectively, with 6 bases between them. The germline gives CDR1 SGDLS, CDR2 YYNGEE. The CDR3 runs 11 residues. CDR3 coding DNA: TGTGCCAGCAGTACCGCCTATGGCTACACCTTC. This translates into CASSTAYGYTF. The whole variable domain, remainder taken from reference TRBV9 and TRBJ1-2, is DSGVTQTPKHLITATGQRVTLRCSPRSGDLSVYWYQQSLDQGLQFLIQYYNGEERAKGNILERFSAQQFPDLHSELNLSSLELGDSALYFCASSTAYGYTFGSGTRLTVV.

The CDR3 region has the DNA TGTGCCAGCAGCCAAGAGGTCGGTAACACCATATATTTT. This encodes CASSQEVGNTIYF. This chain uses TRBV4-2 with TRBJ1-3; the D is unclear. Trimming pared 0 bases from V and 7 bases from J, leaving 7 bases between. The germline V gene encodes CDR1 LGHNA and CDR2 YNFKEQ. The length of the CDR3 is 13 residues.

The chain combines TRBV30 with TRBJ1-5; tentative D call: TRBD1 (6 bases). Trimming took off 3 bases at V and 0 bases at J, with 18 bases between the two ends. The CDR3 length is 17 residues. Germline V lookup: CDR1 GTSNPN, CDR2 SVGIG (reference sequence). CDR3 sequence: CAWRAGQPPYSNQPQHF. CDR3 sequence (DNA): TGTGCCTGGAGGGCCGGACAGCCACCGTATAGCAATCAGCCCCAGCATTTT.

V usage is TRBV6-5 and J usage is TRBJ1-1; D is ambiguous. This CDR3 is built from 14 residues. V lost 7 bases and J 4 bases, leaving 16 bases between the germline ends. The germline V gene has CDR1 MNHEY and CDR2 SVGAGI. The CDR3 loop reads CASTLYLGSTEAFF. CDR3 nucleotide sequence: TGTGCCAGCACCTTGTACCTAGGGAGCACTGAAGCTTTCTTT.

The gene calls are TRBV5-4 and TRBJ1-3; D might be TRBD1 (6 bases). V was clipped by 2 bases and J by 0 bases, with 12 bases between them. Germline-derived CDR1 and CDR2 are SGHNT and YYREEE (reference sequence). The CDR3 spans 16 residues. The CDR3 region is CASSLGGFSSGNTIYF. The CDR3 coding sequence is TGTGCCAGCAGCTTAGGGGGGTTCAGCTCTGGAAACACCATATATTTT.

The rearrangement links TRBV11-3 to TRBJ2-5; 11 bases fit TRBD2. The CDR3 contains 16 residues. Germline CDR1 is SGHNT and CDR2 is YENEEA. J lost 5 bases, V lost 3 bases, and 8 bases had no gene match. Here the CDR3 DNA reads TGTGCCAGCAGCTTTCGTAGCGGGGGGGCCGGGGAGACCCAGTACTTC. It is translated as CASSFRSGGAGETQYF.

The chain recombines TRBV23-1 with TRBJ1-2; D might be TRBD1 (5 bases). TRBV23-1 is noted as an ORF with a role that remains uncertain. The CDR3 length is 16 residues. V was shortened by 0 bases and J by 0 bases, with 11 bases between the two germline ends. As DNA, the CDR3 is TGCGCCAGCAGTCAATCCAGACAGAGGCCTAACTATGGCTACACCTTC. Protein sequence: CASSQSRQRPNYGYTF.

The genes are TRBV9 and TRBJ2-3; D might be TRBD2 (7 bases). Germline V lookup: CDR1 SGDLS, CDR2 YYNGEE. This CDR3 is 14 amino acids long. Trimming left V 6 bases short and J 3 bases short, with 14 bases between. CDR3 sequence: CASTLQGGTDTQYF. The CDR3 nucleotides read TGTGCCAGCACCCTACAGGGAGGGACAGATACGCAGTATTTT.

This chain's CDR3 is CASSADRDYGYTF. The CDR3 bases are TGTGCCAGCAGTGCCGACAGGGACTATGGCTACACCTTC. The chain uses TRBV2 and TRBJ1-2, with 7 bases matching TRBD1. From germline, CDR1 is SNHLY and CDR2 FYNNEI. The V gene end was trimmed by 4 bases and the J gene end by 3 bases; junction bases not matched to a gene: 2. This CDR3 region has 13 residues. The full variable domain, completed using reference TRBV2 and TRBJ1-2, is EPEVTQTPSHQVTQMGQEVILRCVPISNHLYFYWYRQILGQKVEFLVSFYNNEISEKSEIFDDQFSVERPDGSNFTLKIRSTKLEDSAMYFCASSADRDYGYTFGSGTRLTVV.

The chain joins TRBV15 to TRBJ1-1, with unresolved D. The V gene's germline CDR1 is LNHNV and CDR2 YYDKDF (reference sequence). This CDR3 spans 14 amino acids. The germline V and J ends were trimmed by 0 bases and 1 base, with 6 bases remaining between them. CDR3 nucleotides: TGTGCCACCAGCAGAGATCGCGGGAACACTGAAGCTTTCTTT. Translating gives CATSRDRGNTEAFF.

The chain combines TRBV19 with TRBJ2-1; 11 nucleotides align to TRBD2. Unmatched junction bases numbered 4, after V lost 3 bases and J lost 3 bases. From germline, CDR1 is LNHDA and CDR2 SQIVND (reference sequence). The CDR3 runs 16 residues. In nucleotides, the CDR3 is TGTGCCAGTAGTATTAGGGGGACTAGCGGCTACAATGAGCAGTTCTTC. Residues: CASSIRGTSGYNEQFF.

The chain joins TRBV28 to TRBJ1-2; D possibly corresponds to TRBD1 (5 bases). Germline lookup yields CDR1 MDHEN and CDR2 SYDVKM. Trimming shortened V by 6 bases and J by 2 bases, and 10 bases separated the two germline ends. This CDR3 is built from 13 residues. The CDR3 nucleotides are TGTGCCAGCAGGGAGGGACTAAACTATGGCTACACCTTC. It codes for CASREGLNYGYTF.

The J gene is TRBJ1-1, the V gene TRBV30; a weak D match, TRBD1 (6 bases). Trimming stripped 8 bases from V and 4 bases from J, with 23 bases between. CDR1 and CDR2 from the germline V gene are GTSNPN and SVGIG (reference sequence). This CDR3 comprises 15 residues. CDR3 amino acids: CAGHEGGAQGTEAFF. CDR3 nucleotides: TGTGCCGGACATGAGGGGGGGGCCCAAGGCACTGAAGCTTTCTTT.